The 22 T cell receptor beta chains below come from one sample, sequenced in a study of PD-L1 blockade in urothelial cancer. Time point in this sample: peripheral blood 6 weeks after treatment start. Some clones are missing from TCRdb's copy, which holds only in-frame ones; the method was immunoSEQ multiplex PCR. The sample consists of some 51,000 clones, around nine tenths of them appearing once. This sample comprised PBMCs, obtained around atezolizumab (anti-PD-L1) treatment. These receptors were obtained from a man aged 55 to 69 with urothelial cancer.

In nucleotides, the CDR3 is TGTGCCAGTAGTATTAGAGGAGGGATGACTAGCCCGGAGACCCAGTACTTC. Its translation: CASSIRGGMTSPETQYF. The rearrangement uses TRBV19 and TRBJ2-5; 7 nucleotides match TRBD2. The V and J ends lost 3 bases and 5 bases, in that order; junction bases with no gene match: 15. The CDR3 totals 17 residues. Germline V gene data show CDR1 as LNHDA and CDR2 as SQIVND (reference sequence).

The chain employs TRBV6-6 and TRBJ2-1; D unresolved. The CDR3 runs 12 residues. The germline V gene encodes CDR1 MNHNY and CDR2 SVGAGI (reference sequence). The V and J ends lost 3 bases and 10 bases respectively, with 10 bases between them. In nucleotides, the CDR3 is TGTGCCAGCAGTTATGGCGCACTAGAGCAGTTCTTC. As protein: CASSYGALEQFF.

This chain uses TRBV9 with TRBJ2-6; tentative D call: TRBD2 (6 bases). This CDR3 contains 17 residues. V lost 0 bases and J 0 bases, leaving 10 bases between the germline ends. Germline assignment: CDR1 SGDLS and CDR2 YYNGEE. Here the CDR3 reads CASSVDSGSSGANVLTF. The DNA of the CDR3 is TGTGCCAGCAGCGTAGACAGCGGGTCCTCTGGGGCCAACGTCCTGACTTTC.

This chain links TRBV6-1 with TRBJ1-5, with D possibly being TRBD1 (5 bases). Trimming stripped 1 base from V and 0 bases from J, with 10 bases between. Germline-derived CDR1 and CDR2 are MNHNS and SASEGT. This CDR3 contains 16 residues. In nucleotides, the CDR3 is TGTGCCAGCAGTGAAGAACAGGTTTATAGCAATCAGCCCCAGCATTTT. This sequence encodes CASSEEQVYSNQPQHF.

The chain joins TRBV15 to TRBJ1-2, with 9 nucleotides matching TRBD1. The germline V gene has CDR1 LNHNV and CDR2 YYDKDF (reference sequence). The CDR3 extends over 15 amino acids. Trimming cost V 3 bases and J 4 bases; bases outside gene matches: 6. The CDR3 sequence is CATSSPGQGVYGYTF. In DNA, the CDR3 is TGTGCCACCAGCAGCCCGGGACAGGGAGTCTATGGCTACACCTTC.

The chain joins TRBV6-1 to TRBJ2-1; 12 bases are a match to TRBD2. The germline V gene has CDR1 MNHNS and CDR2 SASEGT. The CDR3 spans 14 residues. Losses at the gene ends were 7 bases for V and 6 bases for J; bases not matched to a gene: 4. The CDR3 spells CASTPLAGGNEQFF. CDR3 coding DNA: TGTGCCAGCACCCCACTAGCGGGAGGCAATGAGCAGTTCTTC.

The chain couples TRBV6-5 to TRBJ1-5; TRBD1 is a possible D gene (6 bases). The CDR3 has 15 residues. Trimming took off 6 bases at V and 6 bases at J, with 18 bases between the two ends. Germline V CDR1 and CDR2: MNHEY, SVGAGI. Here the CDR3 reads CASRMGQGRSQPQHF. CDR3 DNA: TGTGCCAGCAGGATGGGGCAGGGGAGAAGTCAGCCCCAGCATTTT.

This chain joins TRBV4-1 and TRBJ1-3, with unresolved D. The CDR3 has 15 amino acids. The V end was cut by 0 bases, the J end by 4 bases, with 10 bases between. Germline V CDR1 and CDR2: MGHRA, YSYEKL. CDR3 in amino acids: CASSQDIEGGNTIYF. The DNA of the CDR3 is TGCGCCAGCAGCCAAGATATAGAGGGCGGAAACACCATATATTTT.

The V call is TRBV29-1, the J call TRBJ2-7, with TRBD1 matching 8 bases. The CDR3 totals 13 residues. CDR1 is SQVTM, CDR2 ANQGSEA, per germline. Trimming at V came to 6 bases and at J to 5 bases, leaving 9 bases not matched to a gene. The CDR3 reads CSVQGAGRNEQYF. CDR3 DNA: TGCAGCGTGCAGGGGGCTGGTAGAAACGAGCAGTACTTC.

The chain uses TRBV7-3 and TRBJ1-2, with D perhaps matching TRBD1 (5 bases). V dropped 0 bases and J dropped 0 bases, with 8 bases sitting between them. The CDR3 sequence is 15 residues long. Germline assignment: CDR1 SGHTA and CDR2 FQGTGA. The CDR3 DNA reads TGTGCCAGCAGCTTAACGGGGGACTCTAACTATGGCTACACCTTC. Protein sequence: CASSLTGDSNYGYTF.

The table lists this clone with a count of one. The V and J genes are TRBV6-1 and TRBJ2-1; 9 bases line up with TRBD2. The CDR3 sequence is 15 residues long. CDR1 is MNHNS, CDR2 SASEGT, per germline. V lost 5 bases and J lost 3; bases outside the gene matches: 5. CDR3: CASSLGGGGYNEQFF. The CDR3, as DNA: TGTGCCAGCAGTCTGGGCGGGGGGGGCTACAATGAGCAGTTCTTC.

J is TRBJ1-5 and V is TRBV28; D unresolved. CDR1 and CDR2 (germline): MDHEN, SYDVKM. This CDR3 is built from 15 residues. V was shortened by 3 bases and J by 0 bases, with 9 bases between the two germline ends. The CDR3 loop reads CASSLVANSNQPQHF. CDR3 coding DNA: TGTGCCAGCAGTTTGGTAGCAAATAGCAATCAGCCCCAGCATTTT.

This rearrangement joins TRBV28 to TRBJ2-3; D is possibly TRBD2 (7 bases). The CDR3 totals 15 residues. Trimming removed 3 bases at V and 2 bases at J, with 12 bases between. Germline V gives CDR1 MDHEN, CDR2 SYDVKM. CDR3 protein: CASSLGGGTTDTQYF. CDR3 DNA sequence: TGTGCCAGCAGTTTGGGAGGGGGGACCACAGATACGCAGTATTTT.

This clone has a handful of counts. The rearrangement uses TRBV7-2 and TRBJ2-5, with 12 bases fitting TRBD2. There are 16 residues in the CDR3. Germline V gene data show CDR1 as SGHTA and CDR2 as FQGNSA. The V and J ends lost 5 bases and 1 base, in that order; junction bases with no gene match: 5. CDR3 DNA: TGTGCCAGCAGCCCCCGGACTAGCGGGATCCAAGAGACCCAGTACTTC. Translated: CASSPRTSGIQETQYF.

The chain combines TRBV4-3 with TRBJ2-3; 8 nucleotides align to TRBD2. The CDR3 consists of 14 residues. CDR1 LGHNA and CDR2 YSLEER come from the germline V gene. Unmatched junction bases numbered 10, after V lost 4 bases and J lost 10 bases. Here the CDR3 DNA reads TGCGCCAGCAGCCGCTCGGGAGGGAAGGGCGCGCAGTATTTT. Amino acids: CASSRSGGKGAQYF.

The chain couples TRBV7-2 to TRBJ1-5, with 9 bases lining up with TRBD1. With V trimmed by 5 bases and J by 2 bases, 7 bases remained unmatched. CDR1 and CDR2 (germline): SGHTA, FQGNSA. CDR3 length equals 16 residues. CDR3: CASSVRTGERNQPQHF. CDR3 in DNA: TGTGCCAGCAGCGTAAGGACAGGGGAACGCAATCAGCCCCAGCATTTT.

V usage is TRBV11-2 and J usage is TRBJ2-1; 7 nucleotides match TRBD2. There are 13 residues in the CDR3. Germline loops: CDR1 SGHAT, CDR2 FQNNGV. The V gene end was trimmed by 1 base and the J gene end by 14 bases; junction bases not matched to a gene: 8. CDR3 nucleotide sequence: TGTGCCAGCAGCTTAGCTCTAGCGGACCTGAAGTTCTTC. It translates to CASSLALADLKFF.

CDR3 sequence reads: CATSIQTGGIFRVAEAFF. Here the CDR3 DNA reads TGTGCCACCAGCATTCAGACAGGGGGCATCTTCCGAGTCGCTGAAGCTTTCTTT. The chain links TRBV15 to TRBJ1-1, with 10 bases aligning to TRBD1. Germline loops: CDR1 LNHNV, CDR2 YYDKDF (reference sequence). V lost 4 bases and J lost 6; bases outside the gene matches: 17. The CDR3 length is 18 residues.

This chain joins TRBV28 and TRBJ2-5, with D tentatively TRBD1 (5 bases). This CDR3 comprises 13 residues. Germline CDR1 and CDR2: MDHEN and SYDVKM. The V end lost 6 bases, the J end lost 2 bases, and 10 bases lay between the germline ends. CDR3 loop: CASRQTGQETQYF. The CDR3, as DNA: TGTGCCAGCAGACAAACAGGACAAGAGACCCAGTACTTC.

The J gene is TRBJ2-1, the V gene TRBV19, with 8 bases lining up with TRBD2. With 4 bases clipped from V and 1 base from J, the junction kept 6 bases outside the gene matches. Looked up from germline, CDR1 is LNHDA and CDR2 is SQIVND (reference sequence). CDR3 length: 16 amino acids. CDR3 in DNA: TGTGCCAGTAGTAAACTAGCGGACCTTTCCTACAATGAGCAGTTCTTC. Translating gives CASSKLADLSYNEQFF.

The chain joins TRBV10-3 to TRBJ1-5; D is uncertain. The germline V gene has CDR1 ENHRY and CDR2 SYGVKD. The CDR3 loop spans 17 amino acids. V was shortened by 0 bases and J by 3 bases, with 15 bases between the two germline ends. The CDR3 DNA reads TGTGCCATCAGTGAGTCTGTTTCGGGAGGGAACAATCAGCCCCAGCATTTT. Protein product: CAISESVSGGNNQPQHF.

This sequence joins TRBV2 and TRBJ1-5; no clear D. Trimming removed 7 bases at V and 7 bases at J, with 17 bases between. The CDR3 sequence is 14 residues long. Germline V lookup: CDR1 SNHLY, CDR2 FYNNEI. The CDR3 loop is CASTSSGSRQPQHF. The CDR3 DNA follows: TGTGCCAGCACCTCCTCGGGGTCCCGGCAGCCCCAGCATTTT. Combining the CDR3 with reference TRBV2 and TRBJ1-5 gives the whole variable domain EPEVTQTPSHQVTQMGQEVILRCVPISNHLYFYWYRQILGQKVEFLVSFYNNEISEKSEIFDDQFSVERPDGSNFTLKIRSTKLEDSAMYFCASTSSGSRQPQHFGDGTRLSIL.